These 26 T cell receptor beta chains originate from one sample sequenced in a study of molecular identifiers for immune sequencing clone quantification. TCRdb used MiXCR to reprocess the PCR reads, holding one entry per CDR3 protein. Seen here are hundreds of thousands of distinct CDR3 sequences, roughly 23% observed once, and the top ten hold about 0.79%. The sequenced sample was naive CD8+ T cells from blood, with Jurkat cell RNA spiked in. This sample's subset: FACS-sorted CD8+CD4-CCR7+CD45RA+ naive T cells. These receptors all stem from a human donor in good health. Some libraries in this study had Jurkat cell RNA spiked in.

As to this clonotype: A much larger clonotype is one base distant, so this may be a read error. This sequence joins TRBV28 and TRBJ1-1; maybe TRBD1 (5 bases). CDR3 length equals 12 residues. Between the trimmed V and J ends, which lost 7 bases and 10 bases, there was a span of 16 bases. From germline, CDR1 is MDHEN and CDR2 SYDVKM. The CDR3 region has the DNA TGTGCCAGCACCCTTGACGGGGGTGTAGCTTTCTTT. This sequence encodes CASTLDGGVAFF.

This clonotype occurred many times. CDR3 coding DNA: TGCAGTGCTAGAGTTGCTAGCGGGAGGGTGTACGAGCAGTACTTC. It specifies CSARVASGRVYEQYF. The rearrangement links TRBV20-1 to TRBJ2-7; 12 positions agree with TRBD2. The CDR3 is 15 amino acids. CDR1 is DFQATT and CDR2 is SNEGSKA in the germline V gene (reference sequence). The J segment lost 4 bases and the V segment lost 1 base, leaving 5 bases of the junction unmatched.

This clonotype was recorded at least ten times. The chain links TRBV12-3 or TRBV12-4 to TRBJ2-7; D remains unclear. V dropped 5 bases and J dropped 3 bases, with 11 bases sitting between them. There are 13 residues in the CDR3. CDR3 bases: TGTGCCAGCAGTCTAGGTTCACTCTACGAGCAGTACTTC. Amino acids: CASSLGSLYEQYF.

This clonotype was observed many times. This rearrangement joins TRBV2 to TRBJ2-3; D is undetermined. Germline V gene sequence: CDR1 SNHLY, CDR2 FYNNEI. V gave up 3 bases and J gave up 0 bases, with 7 bases separating them. This CDR3 region has 14 residues. The CDR3: CASSDPGSTDTQYF. The CDR3 DNA follows: TGTGCCAGCAGTGACCCTGGAAGCACAGATACGCAGTATTTT.

The table lists this clonotype with many counts. V and J are TRBV4-3 and TRBJ2-1, with 8 bases lining up with TRBD2. This CDR3 is 15 amino acids long. The J segment lost 4 bases and the V segment lost 0 bases, leaving 2 bases of the junction unmatched. CDR1 LGHNA and CDR2 YSLEER come from the germline V gene. The CDR3: CASSQDLAGYNEQFF. The CDR3 DNA sequence: TGCGCCAGCAGCCAAGATTTAGCGGGGTACAATGAGCAGTTCTTC.

The rearrangement joins TRBV7-6 to TRBJ2-7; TRBD1 is a possible D gene (5 bases). Germline lookup yields CDR1 SGHVS and CDR2 FNYEAQ. This CDR3 region has 15 residues. V lost 0 bases and J 2 bases, leaving 11 bases between the germline ends. The DNA of the CDR3 is TGTGCCAGCAGCTTAGCAGGCAGACAGCCCTACGAGCAGTACTTC. This gives the protein CASSLAGRQPYEQYF.

This clonotype was counted ten times or more. The rearrangement links TRBV27 to TRBJ2-7; D gene ambiguous. The CDR3 loop spans 13 amino acids. V was trimmed by 2 bases and J by 2 bases, leaving 7 bases between them. Germline V gives CDR1 MNHEY, CDR2 SMNVEV (reference sequence). CDR3 region: CASSLAEAYEQYF. CDR3 coding DNA: TGTGCCAGCAGTTTAGCCGAAGCCTACGAGCAGTACTTC.

The chain carries TRBV2 and TRBJ2-3; 8 bases agree with TRBD1. CDR1 and CDR2 (germline): SNHLY, FYNNEI. With 10 bases clipped from V and 3 bases from J, the junction kept 12 bases outside the gene matches. The CDR3 totals 15 residues. In nucleotides, the CDR3 is TGTGCCACAGGGGACAGGTTTTTTGGGACAGATACGCAGTATTTT. Translation gives CATGDRFFGTDTQYF.

This clonotype was detected ten times or more. This sequence joins TRBV29-1 and TRBJ2-3, with 16 bases matching TRBD2. V shed 5 bases, J shed 3 bases, and the junction held 8 bases outside the gene matches. The CDR3 has 17 residues. Germline V gene sequence: CDR1 SQVTM, CDR2 ANQGSEA. Written as DNA, the CDR3 is TGCAGCGTTTATCCCGGGACTAGCGGGAGGGTTACAGATACGCAGTATTTT. Its translation is CSVYPGTSGRVTDTQYF.

This clonotype was found a few times. The gene calls are TRBV19 and TRBJ2-7, with 9 bases fitting TRBD2. The CDR3 sequence is 14 residues long. The junction had 7 bases not matched to a gene; V was cut back by 8 bases and J by 2 bases. The V gene's germline CDR1 is LNHDA and CDR2 SQIVND (reference sequence). For the CDR3, the DNA is TGTGCCAGTGGAATAGCGGGAGCTACCTACGAGCAGTACTTC. Amino acids: CASGIAGATYEQYF.

Concerning this clonotype: A single base separates this from a much larger clone, so it may be a read error. The chain employs TRBV7-6 and TRBJ1-4; a weak D match, TRBD1 (5 bases). The germline V gene encodes CDR1 SGHVS and CDR2 FNYEAQ. The CDR3 has 15 residues. Trimming removed 0 bases from V and 8 bases from J, with 13 bases in between. The DNA for the CDR3 is TGTGCCAGCAGCTTAGCGCAGGGTTTAGGCGAAAAACTGTTTTTT. It encodes CASSLAQGLGEKLFF.

At least ten counts were recorded for this clonotype. The J gene is TRBJ1-1, the V gene TRBV4-3, with D unclear. CDR1 is LGHNA and CDR2 is YSLEER in the germline V gene. The CDR3 runs 13 residues. V lost 2 bases to trimming and J lost 4 bases, with 8 bases between them. CDR3 DNA sequence: TGCGCCAGCAGCCAATATTTGAGCACTGAAGCTTTCTTT. It yields the protein CASSQYLSTEAFF.

CDR3 amino acids: CASGEDRYTGELFF. The CDR3 DNA reads as TGTGCCAGCGGCGAAGACAGATACACCGGGGAGCTGTTTTTT. The chain employs TRBV3-1 and TRBJ2-2, with D possibly matching TRBD1 (5 bases). Trimming removed 8 bases at V and 3 bases at J, with 13 bases between. Per germline, CDR1 LGHDT and CDR2 YNNKEL (reference sequence). The CDR3 totals 14 residues.

About this clonotype itself: A much larger clonotype is one base distant, so this may be a read error. In DNA form, the CDR3 reads TGTGCCAGCAACCCTAGCGGGAGGGCATCCCACGAGCAGTACTTC. Amino acid sequence: CASNPSGRASHEQYF. V usage is TRBV7-9 and J usage is TRBJ2-7; TRBD2 agrees at 12 bases. J lost 5 bases, V lost 7 bases, and 9 bases had no gene match. CDR1 is SEHNR, CDR2 FQNEAQ, per germline (reference sequence). The CDR3 is made up of 15 amino acids.

This clonotype showed up many times. V and J are TRBV7-2 and TRBJ2-4; 15 nucleotides align to TRBD2. The CDR3 runs 17 residues. Germline CDR1 SGHTA, CDR2 FQGNSA. Trimming removed 3 bases from V and 5 bases from J; junction bases left unmatched: 5. The DNA of the CDR3 is TGTGCCAGCAGCTTCGGACTAGCGGGGGGGAGCGAAAACATTCAGTACTTC. Amino acid sequence: CASSFGLAGGSENIQYF.

There are many counts of this clonotype. This chain uses TRBV7-6 with TRBJ2-3, with 10 bases matching TRBD2. Germline V gives CDR1 SGHVS, CDR2 FNYEAQ. V shed 4 bases and J 2 bases; nucleotides not matched to a gene: 3. The CDR3 runs 15 residues. The CDR3 reads CASSWTSGHTDTQYF. In DNA, the CDR3 is TGTGCCAGCAGCTGGACTAGCGGACACACAGATACGCAGTATTTT.

A few counts support this clonotype. The V and J genes are TRBV29-1 and TRBJ2-7; D remains unclear. The germline V gene encodes CDR1 SQVTM and CDR2 ANQGSEA. The CDR3 extends over 13 amino acids. V was clipped by 1 base and J by 0 bases, with 7 bases between them. DNA for the CDR3: TGCAGCGTTGAAGGACCGTTCTCCTACGAGCAGTACTTC. Translated: CSVEGPFSYEQYF.

In regard to this clonotype: A read error is possible here, since a much larger clone lies one base away. This chain joins TRBV24-1 and TRBJ2-5; D possibly corresponds to TRBD2 (5 bases). The germline CDR1 and CDR2 sequences are KGHDR and SFDVKD. This CDR3 is built from 16 residues. Trimming cost V 5 bases and J 1 base, with 16 bases left between them. The CDR3 DNA sequence: TGTGCCACCAGTGTTCCGAGGGCACGGTCCCAAGAGACCCAGTACTTC. This codes for CATSVPRARSQETQYF.

At least ten counts were recorded for this clonotype. The chain has TRBV7-9 and TRBJ1-5; TRBD1 matches 7 bases. V lost 6 bases and J lost 0; bases outside the gene matches: 5. This CDR3 is 15 amino acids long. The germline V gene encodes CDR1 SEHNR and CDR2 FQNEAQ (reference sequence). The DNA for the CDR3 is TGTGCCAGCAGTTCGGGACAGAGTAGCAATCAGCCCCAGCATTTT. Translating gives CASSSGQSSNQPQHF.

The chain couples TRBV9 to TRBJ2-5; a possible D gene is TRBD1 (6 bases). The CDR3 has 15 amino acids. From germline, CDR1 is SGDLS and CDR2 YYNGEE. Trimming took off 4 bases at V and 7 bases at J, with 20 bases between the two ends. The CDR3 bases are TGTGCCAGCAGCCCTCCAGGGGCCCTCCGAGGGACCCAGTACTTC. Its translation is CASSPPGALRGTQYF.

Regarding this clonotype: Just one base apart from a much larger clone, this may be a read error. The CDR3 nucleotides are TGTGGCAGCAGCGATACTAGCGGGAGTGATACGCAGTATTTT. Its protein product is CGSSDTSGSDTQYF. This chain links TRBV7-9 with TRBJ2-3; 11 bases fit TRBD2. CDR3 size: 14 residues. Per the germline V gene, CDR1 is SEHNR and CDR2 is FQNEAQ (reference sequence). Full variable domain (rest looked up from reference TRBV7-9 and TRBJ2-3): DTGVSQNPRHKITKRGQNVTFRCDPISEHNRLYWYRQTLGQGPEFLTYFQNEAQLEKSRLLSDRFSAERPKGSFSTLEIQRTEQGDSAMYLCGSSDTSGSDTQYFGPGTRLTVL.

This clonotype appeared many times. The genes are TRBV7-9 and TRBJ2-7, with D unclear. The germline gives CDR1 SEHNR, CDR2 FQNEAQ (reference sequence). V lost 2 bases, J lost 6 bases, and 14 bases lay in between. The CDR3 extends over 14 amino acids. This chain's CDR3 is CASSLSAGPLEQYF. The CDR3 DNA follows: TGTGCCAGCAGCTTATCGGCAGGACCTCTCGAGCAGTACTTC.

Regarding this clonotype: A read error is possible here, since a much larger clone lies one base away. The gene calls are TRBV3-1 and TRBJ1-3; possible D gene TRBD1, 5 bases. Trimming pared 4 bases from V and 4 bases from J, leaving 14 bases between. CDR1 LGHDT and CDR2 YNNKEL come from the germline V gene (reference sequence). The CDR3 sequence is 15 residues long. The CDR3 reads CASSRTETEGNTIYF. CDR3 coding DNA: TGTGCCAGCAGCCGCACCGAGACAGAAGGAAACACCATATATTTT.

This clonotype has a count of ten or more. The chain combines TRBV29-1 with TRBJ2-6; a possible D gene is TRBD1 (6 bases). CDR1 and CDR2 (germline): SQVTM, ANQGSEA. Trimming took 5 bases from V and 3 from J, leaving 14 bases between them. The CDR3 loop spans 15 amino acids. CDR3 residues: CSVYTHRDGANVLTF. As DNA, the CDR3 is TGCAGCGTTTACACCCACAGGGATGGGGCCAACGTCCTGACTTTC. The whole variable domain, remainder taken from reference TRBV29-1 and TRBJ2-6, is SAVISQKPSRDICQRGTSLTIQCQVDSQVTMMFWYRQQPGQSLTLIATANQGSEATYESGFVIDKFPISRPNLTFSTLTVSNMSPEDSSIYLCSVYTHRDGANVLTFGAGSRLTVL.

This chain links TRBV11-2 with TRBJ2-1; 10 bases map to TRBD1. Germline CDR1 SGHAT, CDR2 FQNNGV. The CDR3 runs 17 residues. J gave up 1 base and V 1 base, and 4 bases lay outside the gene matches. CDR3 residues: CASSLATGGFSYNEQFF. DNA of the CDR3: TGTGCCAGCAGCTTAGCGACAGGGGGCTTTTCCTACAATGAGCAGTTCTTC.

This clonotype was counted at least ten times. A junction boundary mismatches the germline segment, possibly from a read error. CDR3: CASSLEGGRSIF. The CDR3 nucleotides read TGTGCCAGCAGTTTAGAAGGGGGACGGTCTATTTTC. The chain is built from TRBV28 and TRBJ2-1, with D maybe TRBD1 (6 bases). This CDR3 comprises 12 residues. Looked up from germline, CDR1 is MDHEN and CDR2 is SYDVKM. Full variable domain (rest looked up from reference TRBV28 and TRBJ2-1): DVKVTQSSRYLVKRTGEKVFLECVQDMDHENMFWYRQDPGLGLRLIYFSYDVKMKEKGDIPEGYSVSREKKERFSLILESASTNQTSMYLCASSLEGGRSIFGPGTRLTVL.